The rows below give T cell receptor beta chains drawn from one sample of a study of metastatic and nonmetastatic thyroid tumors. With MiXCR, TCRdb reprocessed the PCR reads. The data contain about 32,000 clones, about 20% of them singletons. Sample: blood. The receptors stem from a female donor with papillary thyroid cancer or a benign thyroid nodule (not recorded which). Some clones in this sample may be carry-over from other donors' samples. Each CDR3 is given with its conserved first and last residue. Fields, in order: clone size, V gene, D gene, J gene, CDR3 protein, CDR3 DNA. A D gene is named only where the DNA matches it firmly. Size is omitted from some rows. Given values are once, few, many or a class for expanded clones.

size: few; V: TRBV19; D: TRBD1; J: TRBJ2-3; CDR3: CASSATGASTDTQYF; DNA: TGTGCCAGTAGTGCAACAGGGGCTAGCACAGATACGCAGTATTTT
size: -; V: TRBV11-2; D: -; J: TRBJ2-7; CDR3: CASSDGRSNEQYF; DNA: TGTGCCAGCAGCGACGGCAGGAGTAACGAGCAGTACTTC
size: -; V: TRBV5-1; D: TRBD1; J: TRBJ2-2; CDR3: CASSLTGMNTGELFF; DNA: TGCGCCAGCAGCCTGACAGGGATGAACACCGGGGAGCTGTTTTTT
size: many; V: TRBV27; D: -; J: TRBJ1-5; CDR3: CASSSFRNQPQHF; DNA: TGTGCCAGCAGTTCATTCCGGAATCAGCCCCAGCATTTT
size: many; V: TRBV28; D: -; J: TRBJ2-5; CDR3: CASSQGPVQETQYF; DNA: TGTGCCAGCAGTCAAGGGCCGGTCCAAGAGACCCAGTACTTC
size: few; V: TRBV2; D: TRBD2; J: TRBJ2-1; CDR3: CASNRLAGAYNEQFF; DNA: TGTGCCAGCAATCGACTAGCGGGGGCCTACAATGAGCAGTTCTTC
size: -; V: TRBV4-1; D: TRBD2; J: TRBJ2-7; CDR3: CASSLSGRTPYEQYF; DNA: TGCGCCAGCAGCCTTAGCGGGAGGACCCCCTACGAGCAGTACTTC
size: few; V: TRBV28; D: TRBD1; J: TRBJ1-6; CDR3: CASSPLTTGGDYNSPLHF; DNA: TGTGCCAGCAGTCCTCTAACGACAGGGGGCGACTATAATTCACCCCTCCACTTT
size: medium-sized; V: TRBV20-1; D: -; J: TRBJ2-7; CDR3: CSARDLGGSIDEQYF; DNA: TGCAGTGCTAGAGATTTAGGGGGAAGTATAGACGAGCAGTACTTC
size: many; V: TRBV28; D: -; J: TRBJ2-7; CDR3: CASSLAPRGGYEQYF; DNA: TGTGCCAGCAGTCTAGCCCCCCGGGGTGGCTACGAGCAGTACTTC
size: many; V: TRBV19; D: -; J: TRBJ2-1; CDR3: CASTPEDSLYNEQFF; DNA: TGTGCCAGTACCCCTGAAGACTCCCTATACAATGAGCAGTTCTTC
size: many; V: TRBV3-1; D: TRBD1; J: TRBJ2-7; CDR3: CASSQVPRGLSYEQYF; DNA: TGTGCCAGCAGCCAAGTCCCCAGGGGGCTCTCCTACGAGCAGTACTTC
size: many; V: TRBV7-9; D: TRBD2; J: TRBJ2-5; CDR3: CASSLGGMRGIVKTQYF; DNA: TGTGCCAGCAGCTTAGGGGGCATGCGGGGGATCGTAAAGACCCAGTACTTC
size: once; V: TRBV5-8; D: TRBD1; J: TRBJ1-1; CDR3: CASSLANGGTDRGAFF; DNA: TGTGCCAGCAGCTTGGCCAATGGGGGGACGGACAGGGGAGCTTTCTTT
size: many; V: TRBV11-2; D: -; J: TRBJ1-1; CDR3: CASSLTGTGYRGTEAFF; DNA: TGTGCCAGCAGCTTAACAGGGACGGGTTACCGGGGCACTGAAGCTTTCTTT
size: -; V: TRBV28; D: -; J: TRBJ1-1; CDR3: CASLNRAPTEASF; DNA: TGTGCCAGCCTTAACAGGGCCCCTACTGAAGCTAGCTTT
size: few; V: TRBV28; D: -; J: TRBJ2-7; CDR3: CASNIQENYEQYF; DNA: TGTGCCAGCAACATACAGGAGAACTACGAGCAGTACTTC
size: -; V: TRBV5-1; D: -; J: TRBJ1-3; CDR3: CASRGTGNSGNTIYF; DNA: TGCGCCAGCAGGGGAACAGGGAACTCTGGAAACACCATATATTTT
size: many; V: TRBV6-1; D: TRBD1; J: TRBJ2-7; CDR3: CASKMTGGVYEQYF; DNA: TGTGCCAGCAAAATGACAGGGGGCGTGTACGAGCAGTACTTC
size: many; V: TRBV20-1; D: TRBD2; J: TRBJ2-1; CDR3: CSARGAGGRPNNEQFF; DNA: TGCAGTGCTAGAGGAGCGGGGGGAAGGCCAAACAATGAGCAGTTCTTC
size: -; V: TRBV28; D: TRBD1; J: TRBJ1-6; CDR3: CASRQGASSPLHF; DNA: TGTGCCAGTAGACAGGGGGCAAGTTCACCCCTCCACTTT
size: -; V: TRBV6-1; D: -; J: TRBJ2-7; CDR3: CASSEAYMEYEQYF; DNA: TGTGCCAGCAGTGAAGCTTACATGGAGTACGAGCAGTACTTC
size: -; V: TRBV19; D: TRBD2; J: TRBJ2-7; CDR3: CASSTRLASEQYF; DNA: TGTGCCAGTAGTACAAGACTAGCCAGCGAGCAGTACTTC
size: -; V: TRBV6-1; D: -; J: TRBJ2-2; CDR3: CASRPSPTGRTGGLFF; DNA: TGTGCCAGCAGACCCAGCCCCACAGGGCGTACCGGGGGGCTGTTTTTT
size: many; V: TRBV20-1; D: -; J: TRBJ2-3; CDR3: CSAVKDTQYF; DNA: TGCAGTGCTGTAAAAGATACGCAGTATTTT
size: medium-sized; V: TRBV20-1; D: TRBD2; J: TRBJ2-2; CDR3: CSATRTSGRASTGELFF; DNA: TGCAGTGCTACGAGGACTAGCGGGAGGGCCTCCACCGGGGAGCTGTTTTTT
size: many; V: TRBV12-3/TRBV12-4; D: -; J: TRBJ2-7; CDR3: CASSLAEGGEQYF; DNA: TGTGCCAGCAGTTTAGCGGAGGGGGGAGAGCAGTACTTC
size: many; V: TRBV2; D: TRBD1; J: TRBJ1-2; CDR3: CASSEIRDRVSYGYTF; DNA: TGTGCCAGCAGTGAAATTAGGGACAGGGTGAGCTATGGCTACACCTTC
size: -; V: TRBV4-3; D: TRBD1; J: TRBJ2-7; CDR3: CASRLGQGSYEQYF; DNA: TGCGCCAGCCGACTCGGACAGGGCTCCTACGAGCAGTACTTC
size: many; V: TRBV27; D: -; J: TRBJ2-7; CDR3: CASSVDRHPDYEQYF; DNA: TGTGCCAGCAGTGTTGACAGACACCCCGACTACGAGCAGTACTTC
size: once; V: TRBV20-1; D: -; J: TRBJ2-7; CDR3: CSARDTQGEQYF; DNA: TGCAGTGCTAGAGATACACAGGGCGAGCAGTACTTC
size: few; V: TRBV6-1; D: -; J: TRBJ2-7; CDR3: CASTRGAGEQYF; DNA: TGTGCCAGCACCAGGGGGGCCGGCGAGCAGTACTTC
size: many; V: TRBV2; D: TRBD2; J: TRBJ2-3; CDR3: CATTSGGSADTQYF; DNA: TGTGCCACTACGAGCGGGGGGTCAGCAGATACGCAGTATTTT
size: many; V: TRBV24-1; D: TRBD1; J: TRBJ2-7; CDR3: CAASGSTGDSYEQYF; DNA: TGTGCCGCCAGTGGGAGCACAGGGGACTCCTACGAGCAGTACTTC
size: medium-sized; V: TRBV19; D: -; J: TRBJ2-6; CDR3: CASNSVGAGANVLTF; DNA: TGTGCCAGTAACTCTGTAGGGGCTGGGGCCAACGTCCTGACTTTC
size: -; V: TRBV6-2/TRBV6-3; D: TRBD2; J: TRBJ2-1; CDR3: CASSYSPLAGVYNEQFF; DNA: TGTGCCAGCAGTTACTCCCCACTAGCGGGAGTTTACAATGAGCAGTTCTTC
size: medium-sized; V: TRBV6-1; D: TRBD1; J: TRBJ2-2; CDR3: CASGTGTGELFF; DNA: TGTGCCAGCGGGACAGGCACCGGGGAGCTGTTTTTT
size: many; V: TRBV6-4; D: -; J: TRBJ2-1; CDR3: CASSSGGLVGIHEQFF; DNA: TGTGCCAGCAGCTCGGGGGGCCTAGTGGGTATCCATGAGCAGTTCTTC
size: -; V: TRBV2; D: -; J: TRBJ1-2; CDR3: CASRVSSWGYTF; DNA: TGTGCCAGCAGGGTCTCCTCCTGGGGCTACACCTTC
size: few; V: TRBV28; D: TRBD1; J: TRBJ1-5; CDR3: CASRRQGAIPLVNQPQHF; DNA: TGTGCCAGCAGACGACAGGGGGCGATCCCTCTTGTTAATCAGCCCCAGCATTTT
size: medium-sized; V: TRBV4-1; D: TRBD1; J: TRBJ2-7; CDR3: CASSQEDRAQHEQYF; DNA: TGCGCCAGCAGCCAAGAGGACAGGGCTCAGCACGAGCAGTACTTC
size: few; V: TRBV20-1; D: -; J: TRBJ2-2; CDR3: CSARDPALESGELFF; DNA: TGCAGTGCTAGAGATCCCGCGCTTGAGTCCGGGGAGCTGTTTTTT
size: medium-sized; V: TRBV4-1; D: -; J: TRBJ2-7; CDR3: CASSQDFHPLANEQYF; DNA: TGCGCCAGCAGCCAAGATTTTCACCCCCTGGCTAACGAGCAGTACTTC
size: many; V: TRBV5-1; D: -; J: TRBJ2-7; CDR3: CASSGPDSYEQYF; DNA: TGCGCCAGCAGCGGCCCGGATTCCTACGAGCAGTACTTC
size: few; V: TRBV27; D: TRBD1; J: TRBJ2-7; CDR3: CASSGQGSSYEQYF; DNA: TGTGCCAGCAGCGGACAGGGGTCTTCCTACGAGCAGTACTTC